This TCR beta chain was obtained from a study of human T cells and chemical hapten exposure. Each cDNA molecule in the library carried unique molecular identifiers. Each CDR3 protein gets one entry after TCRdb re-called the RACE reads with MiXCR. The table has about 46,000 distinct CDR3 sequences, 8.5% to 10% seen once. This clonotype showed up just once. Time point given: pre-sensitization, week 0. Documented treatment: therapeutic diphenylcyclopropenone sensitization with weekly scalp DPC. There are 16 residues in the CDR3. Germline CDR1 and CDR2: SGHNT and YENEEA. V was trimmed by 0 bases and J by 7 bases, leaving 18 bases between them.

This clonotype was obtained from a woman between 40 and 50 years old with alopecia areata. Some clones in this sample may be carry-over from other donors' samples. J is TRBJ2-5 and V is TRBV11-3; TRBD2 might be the D (7 bases). Sequenced material: whole blood, taken in connection with sensitization to the hapten diphenylcyclopropenone (DPC). This chain's CDR3 is CASSLEAGANQGTQYF. The DNA for the CDR3 is TGTGCCAGCAGCTTAGAGGCGGGGGCCAATCAGGGGACCCAGTACTTC. Full variable domain (outside the CDR3, taken from reference TRBV11-3 and TRBJ2-5): EAGVVQSPRYKIIEKKQPVAFWCNPISGHNTLYWYLQNLGQGPELLIRYENEEAVDDSQLPKDRFSAERLKGVDSTLKIQPAELGDSAVYLCASSLEAGANQGTQYFGPGTRLLVL.